The TCR beta chain under discussion was sequenced for a study of OX40 agonist ivuxolimab in advanced cancers. Study summary: Three patients, one with hepatocellular carcinoma and two with cutaneous melanoma, achieved partial responses. The study, taken as a whole, reports: More expanded clones were found, on average, in CD8+ than in CD4+ T cells.

Clones were sequenced by immunoSEQ multiplex PCR, and TCRdb holds only the in-frame ones, with some missing. The sample includes some 70,000 clones, around 82% of them seen just once. With autoimmune disease history or systemic immunosuppression, patients were excluded. Baseline was the first blood sampling point, followed by cycle 4 day 1 and cycle 7 day 1. The CDR3 has 16 amino acids. Losses at the gene ends were 1 base for V and 2 bases for J; bases not matched to a gene: 5. Germline CDR1 is SGHTA and CDR2 is FQGTGA. Comments on this clone: Its antigen is as yet unknown.

This receptor was identified in an adult with an advanced solid tumor such as melanoma, head and neck, liver or kidney cancer. The V call is TRBV7-3, the J call TRBJ2-1; the match to TRBD2 covers 7 bases. Here the sequenced sample was CD4+ or CD8+ T cells sorted from blood, taken in a trial of the OX40 agonist ivuxolimab. CDR3 residues: CASSLRGGPTYNEQFF. CDR3 DNA sequence: TGTGCCAGCAGCTTAAGGGGGGGACCAACCTACAATGAGCAGTTCTTC.